The sequence of this T cell receptor (beta chain) was determined in a study of T cell responses to AZD1222 COVID-19 vaccine. Study outcomes and limitations: Vaccine-associated CD4 TCRs ranged over spike, dominating at 160-218 and 743-854. Baseline serostatus was positive in only six AZD1222 recipients. Researchers took repertoire samples only after the peak T cell response had come. Donors were mostly white British, more females; clonal diversity possibly underestimated.

Data came from immunoSEQ multiplex PCR; TCRdb stores just in-frame clones and leaves some out. The sample shows approximately 140,000 clones, 75% to 95% of them seen only once. On this clone itself: Antigen: not known.

V dropped 5 bases and J dropped 3 bases, with 14 bases sitting between them. The CDR3 has 14 residues. CDR1 and CDR2 (germline): SEHNR, FQNEAQ (reference sequence). The sample consisted of peripheral blood, taken on day 0 of AZD1222 vaccination. The chain uses TRBV7-9 and TRBJ2-7, with TRBD1 as a possible D gene (6 bases). The clonotype comes from an adult in good health. The DNA of the CDR3 is TGTGCCAGCAGCCGTCGGGACACCATCTACGAGCAGTACTTC. Translating it yields CASSRRDTIYEQYF. Based on the CDR3 plus reference TRBV7-9 and TRBJ2-7, the full variable domain is DTGVSQNPRHKITKRGQNVTFRCDPISEHNRLYWYRQTLGQGPEFLTYFQNEAQLEKSRLLSDRFSAERPKGSFSTLEIQRTEQGDSAMYLCASSRRDTIYEQYFGPGTRLTVT.